This T cell receptor (beta chain) was profiled in a study of blood T cell repertoires in COVID-19. Study in general: T cells, B-cell-depleted T cells, or PBMCs supplied cDNA or gDNA.

Germline assignment: CDR1 SGHNT and CDR2 YYREEE (reference sequence). There are 13 residues in the CDR3. V lost 4 bases, J lost 5 bases, and 10 bases lay in between. Some clones are missing from TCRdb's copy, which holds only in-frame ones; the method was immunoSEQ multiplex PCR. The sample consists of 300,000 to 450,000 clones, 80% to 90% of them appearing once. Recruited during active infection, patients (from Seattle) were subsequently followed longitudinally. This chain uses TRBV5-4 with TRBJ2-1; no firm D call. The sequence was collected from a woman in her fifties or sixties with COVID-19, enrolled during active disease. Sample: peripheral blood. DNA of the CDR3: TGTGCCAGCAGCCCTGATACTGACAATGAGCAGTTCTTC. It translates to CASSPDTDNEQFF.